Listed here are 12 T cell receptor beta chains from one sample, sequenced in a study of regulatory T cells in long-lasting Graves disease. Time point meaning: persistent/refractory GD, antithyroid drugs over 5 years with positive TRAb. The TCR library was prepared using RNA isolated from PBMCs. Arm-PCR with iRepertoire HTBI primers amplified the CDR3 regions for these TCR beta libraries. TCRdb reprocessed the multiplex PCR reads via MiXCR and lists one record per CDR3 protein. The data contain under 500,000 distinct CDR3 sequences, roughly 20% of them singletons. The source was peripheral blood mononuclear cells (PBMCs), collected when the disease was refractory, from a patient treated with antithyroid drugs. These receptors originate from a female donor with Graves disease.

V is TRBV5-1 and J is TRBJ2-5; 11 bases are a match to TRBD1. CDR1 is SGHRS and CDR2 is YFSETQ in the germline V gene. V trimming: 5 bases; J trimming: 2 bases; junction bases outside the gene matches: 5. The CDR3 extends over 15 amino acids. CDR3 coding DNA: TGCGCCAGCAGAACCGGGACAGGGGGGCAAGAGACCCAGTACTTC. It specifies CASRTGTGGQETQYF.

This clonotype was recorded a few times. The chain has TRBV5-1 and TRBJ2-5; possibly TRBD1 for D (7 bases). Trimming pared 4 bases from V and 2 bases from J, leaving 15 bases between. This CDR3 spans 15 amino acids. CDR1 and CDR2 (germline): SGHRS, YFSETQ. CDR3 sequence: CASSPRDSLQETQYF. CDR3 in DNA: TGCGCCAGCAGCCCGCGGGACAGCTTACAAGAGACCCAGTACTTC.

The V and J genes are TRBV4-3 and TRBJ2-7; D call uncertain. From germline, CDR1 is LGHNA and CDR2 YSLEER. V lost 0 bases to trimming and J lost 3 bases, with 6 bases between them. The CDR3 has 13 residues. CDR3 DNA: TGCGCCAGCAGCCAAGACGACCACTACGAGCAGTACTTC. It codes for CASSQDDHYEQYF.

The J gene is TRBJ2-2, the V gene TRBV4-3, with TRBD1 matching over 9 bases. The CDR3 runs to 14 residues. The J segment lost 6 bases and the V segment lost 6 bases, leaving 5 bases of the junction unmatched. Looked up from germline, CDR1 is LGHNA and CDR2 is YSLEER. Written as DNA, the CDR3 is TGCGCCAGCAGATACACAGGGGGCCCCGGGGAGCTGTTTTTT. Translation gives CASRYTGGPGELFF.

This sequence joins TRBV11-3 and TRBJ2-3; perhaps TRBD2 as D (6 bases). Germline-derived CDR1 and CDR2 are SGHNT and YENEEA. The CDR3 extends over 13 amino acids. Trimming took 4 bases from V and 2 from J, leaving 7 bases between them. Written as DNA, the CDR3 is TGTGCCAGCAGCTGGGACTCCACAGATACGCAGTATTTT. It specifies CASSWDSTDTQYF.

This clonotype was counted only a few times. This chain connects TRBV29-1 to TRBJ2-7; 11 nucleotides match TRBD2. V lost 1 base to trimming and J lost 3 bases; unmatched junction nucleotides: 5. There are 15 residues in the CDR3. Per germline, CDR1 SQVTM and CDR2 ANQGSEA. DNA of the CDR3: TGCAGCGTTGAAGGCCTAGCGGGAGGAGGCTACGAGCAGTACTTC. It codes for CSVEGLAGGGYEQYF.

The chain combines TRBV20-1 with TRBJ2-7; TRBD1 matches at 7 bases. Trimming removed 8 bases from V and 5 bases from J; junction bases left unmatched: 9. The CDR3 spans 12 residues. Germline CDR1 DFQATT, CDR2 SNEGSKA (reference sequence). This CDR3 reads CSSTGRRDEQYF. Here the CDR3 DNA reads TGCAGTTCGACAGGGCGCCGGGACGAGCAGTACTTC.

The V gene is TRBV18, the J gene TRBJ1-1; 9 bases map to TRBD1. Looked up from germline, CDR1 is KGHSH and CDR2 is LQKENI. The CDR3 extends over 14 amino acids. The junction had 10 bases not matched to a gene; V was cut back by 3 bases and J by 11 bases. The CDR3 DNA is TGTGCCAGCTCACCGAAAGACAGGGGGGTTCGGGCTTTCTTT. It specifies CASSPKDRGVRAFF.

This clonotype was detected many times. The chain couples TRBV6-1 to TRBJ1-1; 8 bases are a match to TRBD1. Germline CDR1 MNHNS, CDR2 SASEGT. The length of the CDR3 is 14 residues. V was clipped by 8 bases and J by 1 base; unmatched bases: 6. CDR3 DNA: TGTGCCAGCTCCTGGACAGGGACGAACACTGAAGCTTTCTTT. Translating it yields CASSWTGTNTEAFF.

For this clonotype: At one of its ends the junction is not consistent with the germline gene, which may arise from a read error. The V call is TRBV18, the J call TRBJ2-5, with a tentative D call TRBD2 (5 bases). Germline-derived CDR1 and CDR2 are KGHSH and LQKENI. This CDR3 is 13 amino acids long. This CDR3 is CAGSPNLAETQYF. The CDR3 DNA reads as TGTGCCGGCTCACCTAACCTAGCAGAGACCCAGTACTTC.

The gene calls are TRBV28 and TRBJ2-3; 7 positions match TRBD2. The V and J ends lost 6 bases and 0 bases, in that order; junction bases with no gene match: 9. This CDR3 is built from 16 residues. Germline CDR1 and CDR2: MDHEN and SYDVKM. The chain's CDR3 is CASRPSLAASTDTQYF. CDR3 nucleotides: TGTGCCAGCAGACCCAGCCTAGCGGCTAGCACAGATACGCAGTATTTT.

Many counts were recorded for this clonotype. V and J are TRBV12-5 and TRBJ1-2, with 7 nucleotides matching TRBD1. In germline, CDR1 is LGHNT, CDR2 FRNRAP. V dropped 8 bases and J dropped 1; count of bases not matched to a gene: 10. This CDR3 is built from 15 residues. In nucleotides, the CDR3 is TGTGCTAGTAAGACAGGGACTTACTATAACTATGGCTACACCTTC. It specifies CASKTGTYYNYGYTF.